This record looks at one TCR beta chain sequence and its context. Its antigen is currently not known. Qualities for individual bases were not recorded, and no much larger clone is one base off. This sample stems from a study of blood T cell repertoires in COVID-19 (dated by TCRdb to between 2020 and 2021). Describing the broader study: Samples from collaborators originated in the United States, Italy and Spain and spanned both the acute and convalescent phases of COVID-19. Subjects who had been exposed to COVID-19, were actively infected with it, or had recovered from it provided the deeply sampled blood TCRbeta repertoires that made up the dataset. The samples were drawn from the first 160 participants of the ongoing ImmuneRACE study and from roughly 1,300 subjects provided by 6 global collaborators. The prospective study material was composed of cDNA or gDNA derived from T cells, B-cell-depleted T cells, or PBMCs. HLA class I and class II types, where available, came from metadata supplied by the sample provider rather than from assay-based typing. The repertoires were released in a freely available public database meant as a resource for research on the immune response to SARS-CoV-2. Sample metadata almost always included a de-identified subject ID, COVID-19 status, age in years and sex.

Each collaborating institution followed its own protocols to collect whole blood in K2EDTA tubes. For TCRbeta analysis, collaborators shipped samples in one of three forms: frozen whole blood, isolated PBMCs, or DNA extracted from either of those sample types. TCRbeta CDR3 regions were amplified from genomic DNA using the immunoSEQ Assay, a bias-controlled multiplex PCR. The original methods were these. Within the assay, amplification of reference gene primers was used to estimate how many nucleated cells each sample contained. To quantify the absolute abundance of each unique TCRbeta CDR3 rearrangement, sequence reads were collapsed and filtered. For each sample, productive Simpson clonality was calculated by taking the square root of Simpson's diversity index across productive rearrangements. TCRdb provides this immuneACCESS table in a form limited to in-frame rearrangements. Some clones are lacking; in checked studies, under half of them reflect an unresolved V gene, and why the rest are absent is not known. Clonal size and the V and J genes are those of that table, whereas D and trimming came from the DNA. The table for this sample lists about 250,000 clones; approximately 84% of them were counted only once. The top ten clones comprise 4% to 4.5% of the sample.

For CDR1 and CDR2, the germline V gene lists MNHEY and SVGAGI. From its cysteine to its phenylalanine, the CDR3 spans 15 amino acids. CDR3 DNA only is kept here, 45 bases in frame from base 1. Relative to germline, V is missing 6 bases and J is missing 1 base, with 8 bases of the junction outside any gene match. Points the paper makes about the study in general: The amount of clinical and demographic metadata varied by source and participant and was provided uncurated.

The source is a man aged 45-65 years with acute or convalescent COVID-19. In this chain, TRBV6-5 is recombined with TRBJ1-2, and TRBD1 matches 7 of the central bases. The material sequenced was peripheral blood. The CDR3 sequence is CASRIQGSVNYGYTF. The nucleotide sequence is TGTGCCAGCAGGATACAGGGGAGTGTTAACTATGGCTACACCTTC.